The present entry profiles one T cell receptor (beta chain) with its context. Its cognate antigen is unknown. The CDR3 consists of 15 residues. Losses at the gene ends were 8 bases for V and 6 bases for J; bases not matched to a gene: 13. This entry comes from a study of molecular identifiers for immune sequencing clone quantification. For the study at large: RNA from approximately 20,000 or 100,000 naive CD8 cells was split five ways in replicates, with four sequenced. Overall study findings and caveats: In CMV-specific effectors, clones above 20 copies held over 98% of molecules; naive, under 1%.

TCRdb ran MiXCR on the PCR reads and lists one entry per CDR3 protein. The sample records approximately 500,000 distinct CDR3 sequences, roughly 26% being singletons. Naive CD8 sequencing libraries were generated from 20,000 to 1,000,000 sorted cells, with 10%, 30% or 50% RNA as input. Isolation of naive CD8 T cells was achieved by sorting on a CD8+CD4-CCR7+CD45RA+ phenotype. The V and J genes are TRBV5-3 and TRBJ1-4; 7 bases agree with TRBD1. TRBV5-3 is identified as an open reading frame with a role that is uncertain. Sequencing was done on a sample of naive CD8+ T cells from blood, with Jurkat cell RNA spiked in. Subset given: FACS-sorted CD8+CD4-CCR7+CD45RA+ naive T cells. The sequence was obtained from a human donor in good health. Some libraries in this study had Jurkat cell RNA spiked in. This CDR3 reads CASSPQGSGDEKLFF. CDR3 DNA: TGTGCCAGCAGCCCACAGGGGTCAGGCGATGAAAAACTGTTTTTT.